This TCR beta chain was sequenced for a study of cytomegalovirus exposure and HLA in healthy donors. Background on the study: HLA-typed donors contributed 80 million or so unique TCRs, which were held in an early data release.

The CDR3 is 15 residues long. Trimming shortened V by 5 bases and J by 0 bases, and 10 bases separated the two germline ends. Germline lookup yields CDR1 SGHVS and CDR2 FQNEAQ. It was with 60 Vbeta and 13 Jbeta primers that the PCR ran. Per the study methods: Among the unique TCR beta chains that a later analysis counted, 75 million to 85 million in all, 10 million to 14 million were shared. The assay was immunoSEQ multiplex PCR, and TCRdb's table has in-frame clones only and misses some. From that table come the V and J calls and clone size; the DNA was used to work out D and trimming. The sample yields 100,000 or so clones, around three quarters seen once.

Material for sequencing was PBMCs. The TCR comes from a female donor in good health and CMV-seropositive. The rearrangement joins TRBV7-8 to TRBJ1-4, with D possibly TRBD1 on 6 matching bases. In DNA, the CDR3 is TGTGCCAGCAGCACGCCAGGGGCAACTAATGAAAAACTGTTTTTT. Translation: CASSTPGATNEKLFF.